The present TCR beta chain was sequenced within a study of T cell repertoires in cytomegalovirus infection. Overall study: Matching HLA type and CMV infection were both indicated by public TCR beta signatures. General study findings and limits: Cumulative public TCR beta family frequency identified CMV carriers with the relevant HLA.

TCRdb called the reads again in MiXCR, with one record for every CDR3 protein. The sample has 310,000 or so distinct CDR3 sequences, more than 20% seen once; the top ten hold about an eighth. Of note for this clonotype: Its antigen is undetermined.

Germline V lookup: CDR1 LNHDA, CDR2 SQIVND (reference sequence). The length of the CDR3 is 14 residues. The V end lost 10 bases, the J end lost 3 bases, and 16 bases lay between the germline ends. Material: cultured PBMCs, obtained from culture after CMV antigen stimulation. The chain recombines TRBV19 with TRBJ1-5; D possibly corresponds to TRBD1 (6 bases). The receptor was derived from a human donor in good health (CMV status not recorded). Some clones in this sample may be carry-over from other donors' samples. CDR3 bases: TGTGCCACCCAGGGGTGGCGGGACAATCAGCCCCAGCATTTT. Its protein is CATQGWRDNQPQHF.